Listed below are T cell receptor beta chains from one sample, sequenced in a study of Ad26.COV2.S vaccination and SARS-CoV-2 variants. Here immunoSEQ multiplex PCR was the method, and the copy in TCRdb shows in-frame clones only, minus some. This table has about 350,000 clones, less than 90% appearing once. This specimen consisted of peripheral blood, obtained in a trial of Ad26.COV2.S vaccine versus placebo. The receptors come from a person between 18 and 59 years old who received the Ad26.COV2.S COVID-19 vaccine or a placebo. CDR3s include the opening cysteine and the closing phenylalanine or tryptophan. D genes are given only for firm matches. Clone size is given for some rows only: seen once, a few or many times, or a class if the clone is expanded.

V gene: TRBV28; J gene: TRBJ1-2; D gene: .; clone size: .; CDR3 DNA: TGTGCCAGCAGGCTGGAATATAACTATGGCTACACCTTC; CDR3 protein: CASRLEYNYGYTF
V gene: TRBV29-1; J gene: TRBJ1-5; D gene: .; clone size: .; CDR3 DNA: TGCAGCGTTATCCCAGAGGGATATAGCAATCAGCCCCAGCATTTT; CDR3 protein: CSVIPEGYSNQPQHF
V gene: TRBV2; J gene: TRBJ2-7; D gene: TRBD1; clone size: .; CDR3 DNA: TGTGCCAGCAGTGGTGAGACAGGGGCCAGCGAGCAGTACTTC; CDR3 protein: CASSGETGASEQYF
V gene: TRBV15; J gene: TRBJ1-1; D gene: .; clone size: .; CDR3 DNA: TGTGCCACCAGCAGAGATATGAACACTGAAGCTTTCTTT; CDR3 protein: CATSRDMNTEAFF
V gene: TRBV7-2; J gene: TRBJ1-3; D gene: TRBD1; clone size: .; CDR3 DNA: TGTGCCAGCAGCCGGACGGGACAGCGAGAATCTGGAAACACCATATATTTT; CDR3 protein: CASSRTGQRESGNTIYF
V gene: TRBV7-9; J gene: TRBJ1-1; D gene: .; clone size: .; CDR3 DNA: TGTGCCAGCAGCCCACGGACGGTCGGCGGGGCTTTCTTT; CDR3 protein: CASSPRTVGGAFF
V gene: TRBV3-1/TRBV3-2; J gene: TRBJ1-6; D gene: .; clone size: .; CDR3 DNA: TGTGCCAGCAGCCTGGGAGGGTTGGGGATTTCACCCCTCCACTTT; CDR3 protein: CASSLGGLGISPLHF
V gene: TRBV5-1; J gene: TRBJ1-1; D gene: .; clone size: .; CDR3 DNA: TGCGCCAGCAGCTCCCGCGGGGCGAACACTGAAGCTTTCTTT; CDR3 protein: CASSSRGANTEAFF
V gene: TRBV28; J gene: TRBJ1-4; D gene: TRBD1; clone size: .; CDR3 DNA: TGTGCCAGCAGTAGCTCGGACAGGGTTAAGGAAAAACTGTTTTTT; CDR3 protein: CASSSSDRVKEKLFF
V gene: TRBV6-1; J gene: TRBJ1-2; D gene: TRBD1; clone size: .; CDR3 DNA: TGTGCCAGCAGTGAGCCGGGACAGGGCGTTTATGGCTACACCTTC; CDR3 protein: CASSEPGQGVYGYTF
V gene: TRBV2; J gene: TRBJ1-5; D gene: .; clone size: .; CDR3 DNA: TGTGCCAGCAGGGTATCGGGGGTAGGTGGCCAGCCCCAGCATTTT; CDR3 protein: CASRVSGVGGQPQHF
V gene: TRBV7-9; J gene: TRBJ2-7; D gene: TRBD1; clone size: .; CDR3 DNA: TGTGCCAGCAGCCGGACAGGGTACGAGCAGTACTTC; CDR3 protein: CASSRTGYEQYF
V gene: TRBV7-2; J gene: TRBJ2-7; D gene: .; clone size: .; CDR3 DNA: TGTGCCAGCAGCTTAGGTCATGAGGGGTCGACCTACGAGCAGTACTTC; CDR3 protein: CASSLGHEGSTYEQYF
V gene: TRBV5-4; J gene: TRBJ2-3; D gene: .; clone size: .; CDR3 DNA: TGTGCCAGCAGCTCCTTACTAGCAGATACGCAGTATTTT; CDR3 protein: CASSSLLADTQYF
V gene: TRBV5-4; J gene: TRBJ2-1; D gene: .; clone size: .; CDR3 DNA: TGTGCCAGCACACCGGACAGCGACAATGAGCAGTTCTTC; CDR3 protein: CASTPDSDNEQFF
V gene: TRBV12-5; J gene: TRBJ1-5; D gene: .; clone size: .; CDR3 DNA: TGTGCTAGTGGTCGAGCGGCCGAGGGCAATCAGCCCCAGCATTTT; CDR3 protein: CASGRAAEGNQPQHF
V gene: TRBV15; J gene: TRBJ2-1; D gene: TRBD2; clone size: .; CDR3 DNA: TGTGCCACCAGCCGTAGCGGGAGAGTCAATGAGCAGTTCTTC; CDR3 protein: CATSRSGRVNEQFF
V gene: TRBV11-3; J gene: TRBJ2-2; D gene: .; clone size: .; CDR3 DNA: TGTGCCAGCAGCTTAGATATGAGTGGCACCGGGGAGCTGTTTTTT; CDR3 protein: CASSLDMSGTGELFF
V gene: TRBV5-8; J gene: TRBJ1-5; D gene: .; clone size: .; CDR3 DNA: TGTGCCAGCAGCCCGGGACAAGTGGGGGGTGGGCCCCAGCATTTT; CDR3 protein: CASSPGQVGGGPQHF
V gene: TRBV4-3; J gene: TRBJ2-1; D gene: .; clone size: .; CDR3 DNA: TGCGCCAGCAGCCTTCAGACAGGGAGGTTAAATGAGCAGTTCTTC; CDR3 protein: CASSLQTGRLNEQFF
V gene: TRBV12-5; J gene: TRBJ2-1; D gene: TRBD1; clone size: .; CDR3 DNA: TGTGCTAGTGGTTTGGTAGGGGGCGAGCAGTTCTTC; CDR3 protein: CASGLVGGEQFF
V gene: TRBV19; J gene: TRBJ1-5; D gene: .; clone size: .; CDR3 DNA: TGTGCCAGTAGCAGGGAACGACAGCCCCAGCATTTT; CDR3 protein: CASSRERQPQHF
V gene: TRBV7-2; J gene: TRBJ2-3; D gene: TRBD2; clone size: .; CDR3 DNA: TGTGCCAGCAGCCGCATACTCGTAGCGGGGGGCCCCCAGGGAGATACGCAGTATTTT; CDR3 protein: CASSRILVAGGPQGDTQYF
V gene: TRBV4-3; J gene: TRBJ1-5; D gene: .; clone size: once; CDR3 DNA: TGCGCCAGCAGCCAGATTGAGGGACAGCCCCAGCATTTT; CDR3 protein: CASSQIEGQPQHF
V gene: TRBV27; J gene: TRBJ1-1; D gene: .; clone size: once; CDR3 DNA: TGTGCCAGCCGCCGGGGGACGGTGGACACTGAAGCTTTCTTT; CDR3 protein: CASRRGTVDTEAFF
V gene: TRBV5-1; J gene: TRBJ2-5; D gene: TRBD2; clone size: .; CDR3 DNA: TGCGCCAGCAGCTTCCTATCGGGACTAGCGGGGCAGGAGGCCCAGTACTTC; CDR3 protein: CASSFLSGLAGQEAQYF
V gene: TRBV5-4; J gene: TRBJ2-5; D gene: .; clone size: .; CDR3 DNA: TGTGCCAGCAGCCTACAAGAGACCCAGTACTTC; CDR3 protein: CASSLQETQYF
V gene: TRBV9; J gene: TRBJ2-3; D gene: .; clone size: .; CDR3 DNA: TGTGCCAGCAGCGTAATCCCCACGAGGGGAGATACGCAGTATTTT; CDR3 protein: CASSVIPTRGDTQYF
V gene: TRBV28; J gene: TRBJ1-1; D gene: .; clone size: .; CDR3 DNA: TGTGCCAGCAGCCCCCCCCAAAAAGCTTTCTTT; CDR3 protein: CASSPPQKAFF
V gene: TRBV7-3; J gene: TRBJ1-3; D gene: .; clone size: .; CDR3 DNA: TGTGCCAGCAGCCCCGGAGTGGGGCAGGGAATCGCTGGAAACACCATATATTTT; CDR3 protein: CASSPGVGQGIAGNTIYF
V gene: TRBV28; J gene: TRBJ2-7; D gene: TRBD1; clone size: .; CDR3 DNA: TGTGCCAGCAGCAGGACCGGGACAGCTTCGTGGGAGCAGTACTTC; CDR3 protein: CASSRTGTASWEQYF
V gene: TRBV9; J gene: TRBJ2-3; D gene: TRBD2; clone size: .; CDR3 DNA: TGTGCCAGCAGCACCGGAGCGGGGGGGGGCACAGATACGCAGTATTTT; CDR3 protein: CASSTGAGGGTDTQYF
V gene: TRBV7-2; J gene: TRBJ2-3; D gene: .; clone size: .; CDR3 DNA: TGTGCCAGCAGCTTAGCGCACAGGGTTTACACAGATACGCAGTATTTT; CDR3 protein: CASSLAHRVYTDTQYF
V gene: TRBV4-3; J gene: TRBJ2-2; D gene: TRBD2; clone size: .; CDR3 DNA: TGCGCCAGCAGCCGGAACGGGCGGGGGACTTCCGGGGAGCTGTTTTTT; CDR3 protein: CASSRNGRGTSGELFF
V gene: TRBV4-3; J gene: TRBJ2-5; D gene: TRBD1; clone size: .; CDR3 DNA: TGCGCCAGCAGCCAACGGGACAGGTCTCACAGGGAGACCCAGTACTTC; CDR3 protein: CASSQRDRSHRETQYF
V gene: TRBV7-2; J gene: TRBJ2-3; D gene: TRBD1; clone size: .; CDR3 DNA: TGTGCCAGCAGCGCCCCGGGACAGGGGTATTCAGATACGCAGTATTTT; CDR3 protein: CASSAPGQGYSDTQYF
V gene: TRBV5-1; J gene: TRBJ2-2; D gene: .; clone size: .; CDR3 DNA: TGCGCCAGCAGCTTTGGTGCCAAGCGAGGGAAGAACACCGGGGAGCTGTTTTTT; CDR3 protein: CASSFGAKRGKNTGELFF
V gene: TRBV19; J gene: TRBJ1-4; D gene: TRBD1; clone size: .; CDR3 DNA: TGTGCCAGTAGTCCGCAGGGGGCCACTAATGAAAAACTGTTTTTT; CDR3 protein: CASSPQGATNEKLFF
V gene: TRBV6-5; J gene: TRBJ1-2; D gene: .; clone size: .; CDR3 DNA: TGTGCCAGCAGTTACTCGACCGGGTCTGGGGGCTACACCTTC; CDR3 protein: CASSYSTGSGGYTF
V gene: TRBV21-1; J gene: TRBJ2-4; D gene: .; clone size: .; CDR3 DNA: TGTGCCAGCAGCAGAGCAAACATTCAGTACTTC; CDR3 protein: CASSRANIQYF
V gene: TRBV5-8; J gene: TRBJ1-1; D gene: .; clone size: .; CDR3 DNA: TGTGCCAGCAGATTACAGGGAGGAATGAACACTGAAGCTTTCTTT; CDR3 protein: CASRLQGGMNTEAFF
V gene: TRBV25-1; J gene: TRBJ1-4; D gene: .; clone size: .; CDR3 DNA: TGTGCCAGCAGTGGACAAGTGGTCGGGGAAAAACTGTTTTTT; CDR3 protein: CASSGQVVGEKLFF
V gene: TRBV10-3; J gene: TRBJ2-6; D gene: .; clone size: once; CDR3 DNA: TGTGCCATCAGGTTGACAGGAGGCCTAAACTCTGGGGCCAACGTCCTGACTTTC; CDR3 protein: CAIRLTGGLNSGANVLTF
V gene: TRBV6-1; J gene: TRBJ2-7; D gene: TRBD2; clone size: .; CDR3 DNA: TGTGCCAGCAGTGAATTAATAGCGGGCCGCTACGAGCAGTACTTC; CDR3 protein: CASSELIAGRYEQYF
V gene: TRBV4-1; J gene: TRBJ2-3; D gene: .; clone size: .; CDR3 DNA: TGCGCCAGCAGCCAACTCGTCCCCCTCCGCACAGATACGCAGTATTTT; CDR3 protein: CASSQLVPLRTDTQYF
V gene: TRBV4-3; J gene: TRBJ2-1; D gene: .; clone size: .; CDR3 DNA: TGCGCCAGCAGCCAAAGTGGATATGGACCCATGGATGAGCAGTTCTTC; CDR3 protein: CASSQSGYGPMDEQFF
V gene: TRBV12-3/TRBV12-4; J gene: TRBJ1-2; D gene: .; clone size: few; CDR3 DNA: TGTGCCAGCAGTTACAGGGACGGGCGCTACACCTTC; CDR3 protein: CASSYRDGRYTF